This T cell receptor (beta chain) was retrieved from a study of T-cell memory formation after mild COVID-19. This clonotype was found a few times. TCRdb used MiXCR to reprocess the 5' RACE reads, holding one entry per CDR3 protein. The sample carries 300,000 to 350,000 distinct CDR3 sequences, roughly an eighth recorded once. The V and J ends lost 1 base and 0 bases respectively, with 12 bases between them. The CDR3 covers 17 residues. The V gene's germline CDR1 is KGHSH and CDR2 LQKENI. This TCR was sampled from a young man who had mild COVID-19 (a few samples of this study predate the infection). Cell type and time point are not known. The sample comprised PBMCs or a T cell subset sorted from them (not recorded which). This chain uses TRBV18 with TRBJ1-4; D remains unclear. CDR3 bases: TGTGCCAGCTCACCACGATCTCCCCACGCAACTAATGAAAAACTGTTTTTT. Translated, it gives CASSPRSPHATNEKLFF. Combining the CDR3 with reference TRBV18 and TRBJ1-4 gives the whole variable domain NAGVMQNPRHLVRRRGQEARLRCSPMKGHSHVYWYRQLPEEGLKFMVYLQKENIIDESGMPKERFSAEFPKEGPSILRIQQVVRGDSAAYFCASSPRSPHATNEKLFFGSGTQLSVL.